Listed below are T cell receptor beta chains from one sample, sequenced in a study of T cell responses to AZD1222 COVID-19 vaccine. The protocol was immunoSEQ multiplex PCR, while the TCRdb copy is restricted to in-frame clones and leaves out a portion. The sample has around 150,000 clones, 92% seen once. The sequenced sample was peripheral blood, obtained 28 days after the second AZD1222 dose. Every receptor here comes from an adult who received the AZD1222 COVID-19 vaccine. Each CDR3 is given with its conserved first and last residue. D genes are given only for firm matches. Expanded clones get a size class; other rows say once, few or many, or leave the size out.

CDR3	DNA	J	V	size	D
CASSIGSGSPYEQYF	TGTGCCAGTAGTATCGGTAGCGGGAGCCCCTACGAGCAGTACTTC	TRBJ2-7	TRBV19	NA	TRBD2
CASTRDLNTEAFF	TGTGCCAGCACCCGGGACCTGAACACTGAAGCTTTCTTT	TRBJ1-1	TRBV12-3/TRBV12-4	NA	NA
CASSSGASGNTIYF	TGTGCCAGCAGCTCAGGGGCTTCGGGAAACACCATATATTTT	TRBJ1-3	TRBV9	NA	NA
CAISDRDNYGYTF	TGTGCCATCAGTGACAGGGACAACTATGGCTACACCTTC	TRBJ1-2	TRBV10-3	NA	NA
CASSPTQGLGNQPQHF	TGTGCCAGCAGCCCCACACAGGGTTTGGGCAATCAGCCCCAGCATTTT	TRBJ1-5	TRBV28	NA	NA
CASSSGQGNEQFF	TGCGCCAGCAGTTCAGGACAGGGCAATGAGCAGTTCTTC	TRBJ2-1	TRBV5-1	NA	TRBD1
CASSQGRASGRGDEQFF	TGCGCCAGCAGCCAAGGCAGGGCTAGCGGGAGAGGTGATGAGCAGTTCTTC	TRBJ2-1	TRBV4-1	NA	TRBD2
CASSYTRVQFF	TGTGCCAGCAGTTACACGCGGGTGCAGTTCTTC	TRBJ2-1	TRBV6-2/TRBV6-3	NA	NA
CASSFGLAATDTQYF	TGTGCCAGCAGCTTCGGACTAGCGGCCACAGATACGCAGTATTTT	TRBJ2-3	TRBV3-1/TRBV3-2	once	TRBD2
CAISESADRGWGETQYF	TGTGCCATCAGTGAGTCTGCGGACAGGGGCTGGGGAGAGACCCAGTACTTC	TRBJ2-5	TRBV10-3	few	TRBD1
CATSVPDRNEAFF	TGTGCCACCAGTGTCCCCGACAGAAACGAAGCTTTCTTT	TRBJ1-1	TRBV24-1	NA	NA
CASSSGPRDTQYF	TGTGCCAGCAGTTCGGGGCCCCGGGATACGCAGTATTTT	TRBJ2-3	TRBV27	NA	NA
CASSLAGVAKNIQYF	TGTGCCAGCAGTTTAGCGGGGGTAGCCAAAAACATTCAGTACTTC	TRBJ2-4	TRBV28	NA	TRBD2
CAWNPPGLAGTPHEQYF	TGTGCCTGGAACCCACCGGGACTAGCGGGAACCCCCCACGAGCAGTACTTC	TRBJ2-7	TRBV30	NA	TRBD2
CASSLGGSRATEAFF	TGTGCCAGCAGCTTAGGGGGAAGTAGGGCCACTGAAGCTTTCTTT	TRBJ1-1	TRBV11-3	NA	NA
CASSQGGGAGYTF	TGCGCCAGCAGCCAAGGAGGGGGCGCTGGCTACACCTTC	TRBJ1-2	TRBV4-1	NA	TRBD1
CASSQLGPGMAGELFF	TGCGCCAGCAGCCAACTGGGCCCGGGGATGGCCGGGGAGCTGTTTTTT	TRBJ2-2	TRBV4-1	NA	NA
CASSQYSGLSSGANVLTF	TGCGCCAGCAGCCAATACTCTGGACTTTCCTCTGGGGCCAACGTCCTGACTTTC	TRBJ2-6	TRBV4-3	NA	NA
CASSLDKPPQGGARTEAFF	TGTGCCAGCAGCTTAGATAAGCCCCCCCAGGGAGGGGCGCGAACTGAAGCTTTCTTT	TRBJ1-1	TRBV11-3	NA	NA
CASSVGTSGRYEQFF	TGTGCCAGCAGCGTCGGGACTAGCGGGAGATATGAGCAGTTCTTC	TRBJ2-1	TRBV11-3	NA	TRBD2
CAWTQSSDQPQHF	TGTGCCTGGACGCAGAGCTCCGATCAGCCCCAGCATTTT	TRBJ1-5	TRBV30	NA	NA
CASRSLAGGWETQYF	TGTGCCAGCAGATCACTAGCGGGGGGGTGGGAGACCCAGTACTTC	TRBJ2-5	TRBV27	NA	TRBD2
CASSSMVADTYEQYF	TGCGCCAGCAGCTCGATGGTGGCTGATACCTACGAGCAGTACTTC	TRBJ2-7	TRBV5-1	NA	NA
CASSKTTGDSGNTIYF	TGCGCCAGCAGTAAAACGACAGGGGACTCTGGAAACACCATATATTTT	TRBJ1-3	TRBV5-1	NA	TRBD1
CASSKGVAGTYGTDTQYF	TGTGCCAGCAGCAAAGGAGTCGCAGGGACTTACGGCACAGATACGCAGTATTTT	TRBJ2-3	TRBV21-1	NA	NA
CASSLMQGGSEKLFF	TGCGCCAGCAGCTTGATGCAGGGAGGTTCGGAAAAACTGTTTTTT	TRBJ1-4	TRBV5-1	NA	NA
CASSRGAATNEKLFF	TGTGCCAGCTCACGGGGGGCTGCGACTAATGAAAAACTGTTTTTT	TRBJ1-4	TRBV18	NA	NA
CASSSSRRHEQYF	TGTGCCAGCAGCTCATCTAGGCGCCACGAGCAGTACTTC	TRBJ2-7	TRBV7-8	NA	NA
CASSPGHLIFSGNTIYF	TGTGCCAGCAGTCCGGGACACTTAATCTTTTCTGGAAACACCATATATTTT	TRBJ1-3	TRBV2	NA	NA
CASSPRTSGSYEQYF	TGTGCCAGCAGCCCCCGGACTAGCGGCTCCTACGAGCAGTACTTC	TRBJ2-7	TRBV6-2/TRBV6-3	NA	TRBD2
CAWSVLDRRNTEAFF	TGTGCCTGGAGTGTATTAGACAGACGGAACACTGAAGCTTTCTTT	TRBJ1-1	TRBV30	NA	NA
CASSLEGQGGSPLHF	TGCGCCAGCAGCTTGGAGGGGCAGGGAGGCTCACCCCTCCACTTT	TRBJ1-6	TRBV5-1	NA	NA
CASSPPVTEAFF	TGTGCCAGCAGCCCACCAGTCACTGAAGCTTTCTTT	TRBJ1-1	TRBV6-2/TRBV6-3	NA	NA
CASSQSRAGSTDTQYF	TGCGCCAGCAGTCAATCGCGAGCGGGTAGCACAGATACGCAGTATTTT	TRBJ2-3	TRBV23-1	NA	NA
CAWASGSYEQYF	TGTGCCTGGGCAAGCGGGTCGTACGAGCAGTACTTC	TRBJ2-7	TRBV30	NA	NA
CASSQVFQIYGYTF	TGCGCCAGCAGCCAAGTTTTCCAGATCTATGGCTACACCTTC	TRBJ1-2	TRBV4-1	once	NA
CASTLPTGRTEAFF	TGTGCCAGCACCCTCCCGACAGGGCGCACTGAAGCTTTCTTT	TRBJ1-1	TRBV28	NA	TRBD1
CASSPIYGAGELFF	TGTGCCAGCAGCCCCATTTATGGGGCCGGGGAGCTGTTTTTT	TRBJ2-2	TRBV5-6	NA	NA
CAWSPPELVNEQFF	TGTGCCTGGAGTCCCCCTGAACTGGTGAATGAGCAGTTCTTC	TRBJ2-1	TRBV30	NA	NA
CATDMGQGYTEAFF	TGTGCCACCGACATGGGACAGGGATACACTGAAGCTTTCTTT	TRBJ1-1	TRBV19	few	TRBD1
CASSPTRDSSYNEQFF	TGTGCCAGCAGTCCTACCCGGGACTCCTCCTACAATGAGCAGTTCTTC	TRBJ2-1	TRBV5-4	NA	NA
CASSFSSMNTEAFF	TGTGCCAGCAGCTTTAGTTCCATGAACACTGAAGCTTTCTTT	TRBJ1-1	TRBV7-9	NA	NA